The 2 T cell receptor beta chains presented below share a single source sample, sequenced in a study of post-analysis software for immune sequencing data. Researchers reported that TCR beta cDNA libraries carried unique molecular identifiers. TCRdb itself ran the PCR reads through MiXCR, one entry per CDR3 protein. This table has under 650,000 distinct CDR3 sequences, roughly 45% appearing once. Their antigens remain unidentified. Study-level points and caveats: Elevated frequency relative to controls characterized roughly five TRBV segments in patients, TRBV5-6, TRBV5-1 and TRBV20-1 among them.

The sequenced material came from blood. All receptors derive from a girl aged 10 to 17 with multiple sclerosis.

J is TRBJ2-7 and V is TRBV6-6, with D unresolved. The J call could be wrong; TRBJ2-5 is a better fit for the DNA end. The CDR3 sequence is 14 residues long. From germline, CDR1 is MNHNY and CDR2 SVGAGI (reference sequence). This chain's CDR3 is CASSYSSPPETQYF. CDR3 coding DNA: TGTGCCAGCAGTTACTCGAGTCCCCCGGAGACCCAGTACTTC.

The V call is TRBV20-1, the J call TRBJ2-3, with a weak D call TRBD1 (5 bases). Trimming cost V 3 bases and J 6 bases, with 16 bases left between them. The CDR3 length is 14 residues. Germline lookup yields CDR1 DFQATT and CDR2 SNEGSKA (reference sequence). The CDR3 here is CSARDNLGHDTQYF. CDR3 bases: TGCAGTGCTAGGGACAACCTTGGGCATGATACGCAGTATTTT.